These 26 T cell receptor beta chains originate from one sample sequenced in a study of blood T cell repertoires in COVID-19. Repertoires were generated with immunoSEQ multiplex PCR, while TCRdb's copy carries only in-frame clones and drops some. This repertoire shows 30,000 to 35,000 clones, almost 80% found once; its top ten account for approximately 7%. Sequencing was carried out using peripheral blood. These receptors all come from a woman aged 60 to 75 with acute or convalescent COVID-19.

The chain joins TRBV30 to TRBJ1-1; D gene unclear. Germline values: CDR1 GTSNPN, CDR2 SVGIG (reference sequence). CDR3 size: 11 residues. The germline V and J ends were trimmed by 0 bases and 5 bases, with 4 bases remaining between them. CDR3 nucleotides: TGTGCCTGGAGTGTACAAACTGAAGCTTTCTTT. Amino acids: CAWSVQTEAFF.

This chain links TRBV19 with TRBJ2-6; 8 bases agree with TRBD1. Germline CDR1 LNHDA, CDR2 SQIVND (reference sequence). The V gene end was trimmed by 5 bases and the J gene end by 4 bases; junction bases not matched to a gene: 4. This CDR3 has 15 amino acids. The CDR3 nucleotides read TGTGCCAGTAGTCCCAGGGGGCAGGGGGCCAACGTCCTGACTTTC. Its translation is CASSPRGQGANVLTF.

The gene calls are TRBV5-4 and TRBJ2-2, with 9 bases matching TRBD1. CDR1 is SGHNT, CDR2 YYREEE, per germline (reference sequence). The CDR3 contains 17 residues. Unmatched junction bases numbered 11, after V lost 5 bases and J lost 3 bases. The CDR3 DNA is TGTGCCAGCAGTCTCACAGGGGGCTCTGTGTACACCGGGGAGCTGTTTTTT. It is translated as CASSLTGGSVYTGELFF. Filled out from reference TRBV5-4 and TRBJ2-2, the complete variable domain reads ETGVTQSPTHLIKTRGQQVTLRCSSQSGHNTVSWYQQALGQGPQFIFQYYREEENGRGNFPPRFSGLQFPNYSSELNVNALELDDSALYLCASSLTGGSVYTGELFFGEGSRLTVL.

For the CDR3, the DNA is TGTGCCAGCAGCGGGCAGGGCACTGAAGCTTTCTTT. This codes for CASSGQGTEAFF. The gene calls are TRBV7-9 and TRBJ1-1, with D possibly matching TRBD1 (5 bases). The germline V gene has CDR1 SEHNR and CDR2 FQNEAQ (reference sequence). Trimming took off 5 bases at V and 4 bases at J, with 8 bases between the two ends. The CDR3 has 12 residues.

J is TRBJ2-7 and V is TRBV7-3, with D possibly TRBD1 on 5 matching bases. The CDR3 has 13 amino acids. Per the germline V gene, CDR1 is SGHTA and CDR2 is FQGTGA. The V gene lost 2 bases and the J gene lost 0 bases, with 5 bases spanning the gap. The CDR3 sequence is CASSLGASYEQYF. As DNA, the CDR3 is TGTGCCAGCAGCTTAGGGGCCTCCTACGAGCAGTACTTC.

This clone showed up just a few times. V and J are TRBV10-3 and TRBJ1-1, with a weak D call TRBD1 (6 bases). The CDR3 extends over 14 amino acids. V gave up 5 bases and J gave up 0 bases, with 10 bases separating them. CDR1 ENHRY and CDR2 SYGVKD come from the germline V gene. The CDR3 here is CAISSDRLNTEAFF. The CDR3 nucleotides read TGTGCCATCAGTTCGGACAGATTGAACACTGAAGCTTTCTTT.

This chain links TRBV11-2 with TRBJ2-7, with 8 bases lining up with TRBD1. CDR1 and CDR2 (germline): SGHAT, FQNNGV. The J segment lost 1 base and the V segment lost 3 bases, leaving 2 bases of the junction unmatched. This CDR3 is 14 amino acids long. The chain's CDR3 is CASSFDRGSYEQYF. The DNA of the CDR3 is TGTGCCAGCAGCTTTGACAGGGGTTCCTACGAGCAGTACTTC. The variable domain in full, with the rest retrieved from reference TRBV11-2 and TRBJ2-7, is EAGVAQSPRYKIIEKRQSVAFWCNPISGHATLYWYQQILGQGPKLLIQFQNNGVVDDSQLPKDRFSAERLKGVDSTLKIQPAKLEDSAVYLCASSFDRGSYEQYFGPGTRLTVT.

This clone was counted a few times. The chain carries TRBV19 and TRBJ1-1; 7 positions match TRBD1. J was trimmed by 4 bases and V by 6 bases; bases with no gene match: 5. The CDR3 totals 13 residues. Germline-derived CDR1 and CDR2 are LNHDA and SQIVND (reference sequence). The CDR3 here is CASRIQGSTEAFF. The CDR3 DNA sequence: TGTGCCAGTAGGATACAGGGGAGCACTGAAGCTTTCTTT.

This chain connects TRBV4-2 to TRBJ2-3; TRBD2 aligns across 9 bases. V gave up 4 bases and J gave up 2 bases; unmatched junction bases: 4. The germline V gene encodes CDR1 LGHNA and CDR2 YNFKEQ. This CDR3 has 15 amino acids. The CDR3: CASSPRTSDTDTQYF. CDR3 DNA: TGTGCCAGCAGCCCGCGGACTAGCGACACAGATACGCAGTATTTT.

The CDR3 spells CATKGTSGGIDTQYF. The DNA for the CDR3 is TGTGCCACTAAGGGGACTAGCGGGGGAATAGATACGCAGTATTTT. The chain combines TRBV15 with TRBJ2-3, with TRBD2 matching 14 bases. The CDR3 runs to 15 residues. Germline V lookup: CDR1 LNHNV, CDR2 YYDKDF (reference sequence). V lost 9 bases to trimming and J lost 5 bases; unmatched junction nucleotides: 7.

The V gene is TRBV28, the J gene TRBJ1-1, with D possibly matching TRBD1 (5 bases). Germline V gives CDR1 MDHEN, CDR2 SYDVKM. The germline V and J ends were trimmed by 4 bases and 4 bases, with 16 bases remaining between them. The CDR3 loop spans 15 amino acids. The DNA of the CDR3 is TGTGCCAGCAGTTCCCATGACAGCTCAGGCACTGAAGCTTTCTTT. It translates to CASSSHDSSGTEAFF.

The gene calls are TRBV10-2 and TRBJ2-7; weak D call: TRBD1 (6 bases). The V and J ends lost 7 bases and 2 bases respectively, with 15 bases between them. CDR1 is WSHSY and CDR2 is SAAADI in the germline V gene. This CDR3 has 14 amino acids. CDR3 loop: CASKGKDSPYEQYF. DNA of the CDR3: TGCGCCAGCAAGGGGAAGGACAGCCCCTACGAGCAGTACTTC.

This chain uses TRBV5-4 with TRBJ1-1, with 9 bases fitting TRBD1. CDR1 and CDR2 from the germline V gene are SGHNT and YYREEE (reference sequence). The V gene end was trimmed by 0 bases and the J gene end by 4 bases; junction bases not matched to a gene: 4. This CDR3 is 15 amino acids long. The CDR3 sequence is CASSLAATGGTEAFF. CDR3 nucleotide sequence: TGTGCCAGCAGCTTGGCAGCGACAGGGGGCACTGAAGCTTTCTTT. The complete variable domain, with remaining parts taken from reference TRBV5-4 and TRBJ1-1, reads ETGVTQSPTHLIKTRGQQVTLRCSSQSGHNTVSWYQQALGQGPQFIFQYYREEENGRGNFPPRFSGLQFPNYSSELNVNALELDDSALYLCASSLAATGGTEAFFGQGTRLTVV.

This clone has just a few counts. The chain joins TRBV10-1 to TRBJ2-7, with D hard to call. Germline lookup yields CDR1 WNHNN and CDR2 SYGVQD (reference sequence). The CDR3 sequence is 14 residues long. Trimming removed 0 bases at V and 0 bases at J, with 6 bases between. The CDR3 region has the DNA TGCGCCAGCAGTGAGTCGCTGGCCTCCTACGAGCAGTACTTC. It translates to CASSESLASYEQYF.

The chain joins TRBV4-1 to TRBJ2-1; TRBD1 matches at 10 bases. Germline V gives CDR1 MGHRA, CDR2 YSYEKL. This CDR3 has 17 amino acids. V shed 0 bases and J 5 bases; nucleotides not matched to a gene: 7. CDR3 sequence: CASSQEGPGTGDNEQFF. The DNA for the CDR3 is TGCGCCAGCAGCCAAGAGGGACCCGGGACAGGGGACAATGAGCAGTTCTTC.

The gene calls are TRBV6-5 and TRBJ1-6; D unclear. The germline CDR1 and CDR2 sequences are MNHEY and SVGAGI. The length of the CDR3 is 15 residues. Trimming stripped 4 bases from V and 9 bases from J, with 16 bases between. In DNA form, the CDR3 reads TGTGCCAGCAGTTCCCTGGGGAGGGAGGTTTCACCCCTCCACTTT. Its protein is CASSSLGREVSPLHF.

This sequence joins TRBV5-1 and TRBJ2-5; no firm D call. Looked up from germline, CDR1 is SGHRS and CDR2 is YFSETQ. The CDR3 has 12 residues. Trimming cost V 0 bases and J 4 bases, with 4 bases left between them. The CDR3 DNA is TGCGCCAGCAGCTTGGGGAGAGAGACCCAGTACTTC. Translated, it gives CASSLGRETQYF.

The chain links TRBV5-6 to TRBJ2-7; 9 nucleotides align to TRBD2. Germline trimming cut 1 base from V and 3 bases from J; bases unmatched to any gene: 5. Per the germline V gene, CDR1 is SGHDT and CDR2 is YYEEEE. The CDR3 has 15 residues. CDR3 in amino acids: CASSLIEAGGYEQYF. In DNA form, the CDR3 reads TGTGCCAGCAGCTTGATTGAAGCGGGGGGCTACGAGCAGTACTTC.

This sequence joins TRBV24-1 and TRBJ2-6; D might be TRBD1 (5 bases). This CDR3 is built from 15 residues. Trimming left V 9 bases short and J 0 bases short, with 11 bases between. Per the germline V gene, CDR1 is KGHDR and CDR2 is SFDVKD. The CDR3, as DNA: TGTGCCACCGGCGACAGTAACTCTGGGGCCAACGTCCTGACTTTC. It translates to CATGDSNSGANVLTF.

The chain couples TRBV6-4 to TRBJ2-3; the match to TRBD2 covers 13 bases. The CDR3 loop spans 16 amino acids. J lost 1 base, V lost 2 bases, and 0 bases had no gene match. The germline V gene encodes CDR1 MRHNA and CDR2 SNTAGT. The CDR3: CASSDGTSGGTDTQYF. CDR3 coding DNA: TGTGCCAGCAGTGACGGGACTAGCGGGGGCACAGATACGCAGTATTTT.

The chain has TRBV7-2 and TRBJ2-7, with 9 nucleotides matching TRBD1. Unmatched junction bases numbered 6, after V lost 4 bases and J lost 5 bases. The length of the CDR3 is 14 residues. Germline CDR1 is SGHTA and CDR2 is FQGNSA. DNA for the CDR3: TGTGCCAGCAGCTCCCGGGACAGGGTCCACGAGCAGTACTTC. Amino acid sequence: CASSSRDRVHEQYF.

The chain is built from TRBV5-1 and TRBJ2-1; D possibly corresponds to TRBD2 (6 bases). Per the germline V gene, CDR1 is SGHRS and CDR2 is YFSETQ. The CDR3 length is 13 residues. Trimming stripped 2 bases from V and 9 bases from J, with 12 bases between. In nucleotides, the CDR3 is TGCGCCAGCAGCTTCGGAGGGATCGGTGAGCAGTTCTTC. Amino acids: CASSFGGIGEQFF. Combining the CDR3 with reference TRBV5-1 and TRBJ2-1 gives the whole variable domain KAGVTQTPRYLIKTRGQQVTLSCSPISGHRSVSWYQQTPGQGLQFLFEYFSETQRNKGNFPGRFSGRQFSNSRSEMNVSTLELGDSALYLCASSFGGIGEQFFGPGTRLTVL.

CDR3 protein: CASSLAGGLSSGNTIYF. CDR3 in DNA: TGTGCCAGCAGCTTAGCGGGGGGGCTGAGCTCTGGAAACACCATATATTTT. This chain connects TRBV11-2 to TRBJ1-3; D might be TRBD1 (6 bases). The CDR3 is 17 residues long. The V end lost 1 base, the J end lost 0 bases, and 13 bases lay between the germline ends. Germline V gene sequence: CDR1 SGHAT, CDR2 FQNNGV.

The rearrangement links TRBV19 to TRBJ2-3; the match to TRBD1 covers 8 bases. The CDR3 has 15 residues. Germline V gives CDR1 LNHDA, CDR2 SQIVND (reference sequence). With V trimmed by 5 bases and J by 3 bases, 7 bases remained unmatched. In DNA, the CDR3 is TGTGCCAGTAGTCTGGACAGGGCGAGGACAGATACGCAGTATTTT. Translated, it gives CASSLDRARTDTQYF. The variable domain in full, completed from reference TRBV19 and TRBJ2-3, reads DGGITQSPKYLFRKEGQNVTLSCEQNLNHDAMYWYRQDPGQGLRLIYYSQIVNDFQKGDIAEGYSVSREKKESFPLTVTSAQKNPTAFYLCASSLDRARTDTQYFGPGTRLTVL.

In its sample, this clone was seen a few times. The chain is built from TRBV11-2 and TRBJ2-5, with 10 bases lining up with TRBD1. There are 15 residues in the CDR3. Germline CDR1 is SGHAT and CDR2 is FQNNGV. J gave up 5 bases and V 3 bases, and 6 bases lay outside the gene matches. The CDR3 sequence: CASSLQTDRGETQYF. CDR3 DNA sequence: TGTGCCAGCAGCTTGCAGACGGACAGGGGGGAGACCCAGTACTTC.

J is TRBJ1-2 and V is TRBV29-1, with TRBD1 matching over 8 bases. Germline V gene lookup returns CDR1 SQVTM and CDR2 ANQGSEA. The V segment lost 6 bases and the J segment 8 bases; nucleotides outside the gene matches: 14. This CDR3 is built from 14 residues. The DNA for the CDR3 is TGCAGCGTGGGGGGAGAGCAGGGGGCCCAAGGCTACACCTTC. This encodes CSVGGEQGAQGYTF.